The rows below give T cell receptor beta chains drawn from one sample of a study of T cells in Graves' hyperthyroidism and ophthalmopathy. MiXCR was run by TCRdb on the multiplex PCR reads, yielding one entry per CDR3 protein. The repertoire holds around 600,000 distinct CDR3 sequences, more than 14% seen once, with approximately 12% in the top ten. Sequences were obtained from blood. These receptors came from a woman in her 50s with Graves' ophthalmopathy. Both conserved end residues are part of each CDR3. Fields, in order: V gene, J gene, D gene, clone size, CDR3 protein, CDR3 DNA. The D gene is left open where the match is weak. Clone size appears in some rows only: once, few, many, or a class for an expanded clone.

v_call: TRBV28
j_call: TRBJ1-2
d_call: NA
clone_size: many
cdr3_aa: CASSLGHGYTF
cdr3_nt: TGTGCCAGCAGTTTAGGTCATGGCTACACCTTC

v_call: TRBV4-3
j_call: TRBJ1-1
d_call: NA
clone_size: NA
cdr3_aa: CASSLLTAGSEAFF
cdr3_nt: TGCGCCAGCAGCCTTCTCACAGCAGGGTCCGAAGCTTTCTTT

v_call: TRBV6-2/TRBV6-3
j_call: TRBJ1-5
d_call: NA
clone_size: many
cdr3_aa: CASSYGLQDLGYSNQPQHF
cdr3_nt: TGTGCCAGCAGTTACGGTTTGCAGGACCTAGGATATAGCAATCAGCCCCAGCATTTT

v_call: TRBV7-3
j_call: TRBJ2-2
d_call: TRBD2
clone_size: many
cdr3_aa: CASSSSSSSGRAGELFF
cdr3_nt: TGTGCCAGCAGCTCAAGCTCGTCGAGCGGGAGGGCCGGGGAGCTGTTTTTT

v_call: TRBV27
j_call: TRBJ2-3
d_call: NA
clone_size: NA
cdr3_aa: CASSPIDTDTQYF
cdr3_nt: TGTGCCAGCAGCCCTATAGACACAGATACGCAGTATTTT

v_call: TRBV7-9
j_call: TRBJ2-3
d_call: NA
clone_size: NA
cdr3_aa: CASSFGTSLKYTDTQYF
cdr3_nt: TGTGCCAGCAGCTTCGGGACCTCTCTAAAATACACAGATACGCAGTATTTT

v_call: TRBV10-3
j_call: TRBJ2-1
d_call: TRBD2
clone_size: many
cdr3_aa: CAISDPLADLYNEQFF
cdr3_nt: TGTGCCATCAGTGACCCCCTAGCGGACCTTTACAATGAGCAGTTCTTC

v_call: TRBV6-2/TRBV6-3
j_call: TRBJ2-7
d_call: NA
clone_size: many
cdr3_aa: CASSYRRGAAYEQYF
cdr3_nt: TGTGCCAGCAGTTACCGTCGGGGGGCGGCCTACGAGCAGTACTTC

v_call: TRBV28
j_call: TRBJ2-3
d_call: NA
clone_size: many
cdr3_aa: CASREADTQYF
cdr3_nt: TGTGCCAGCAGGGAGGCAGATACGCAGTATTTT

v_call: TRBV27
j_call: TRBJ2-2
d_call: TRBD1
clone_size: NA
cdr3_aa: CASFSIGQGFDGELFF
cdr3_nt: TGTGCCAGCTTCAGTATAGGACAGGGTTTTGACGGGGAGCTGTTTTTT

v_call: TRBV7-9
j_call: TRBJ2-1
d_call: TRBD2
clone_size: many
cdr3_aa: CASSRGLAGNEQFF
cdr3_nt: TGTGCCAGCAGCCGAGGACTAGCGGGTAATGAGCAGTTCTTC